This T cell receptor beta chain comes out of a study of CD8 T cells in Susac syndrome. V lost 3 bases and J 8 bases, leaving 9 bases between the germline ends. CDR3 size: 12 residues. Germline V gives CDR1 MGHDK, CDR2 SYGVNS. CD8+ and CD4+ T cells from blood underwent TCR beta sequencing, which was carried out in a high-throughput format. Isolation of CD8+ and CD4+ T cells was performed negatively, whereas enrichment of TEMRA cells was done by FACS. Random hexamers were used to reverse transcribe roughly 0.45 to 1 ug of RNA. TCRdb ran MiXCR on the immunoSEQ multiplex PCR reads and lists one entry per CDR3 protein. Of over 140,000 distinct CDR3 sequences listed, 95% are singletons.

The specimen sequenced was CD4+ T cells from PBMCs. The V gene is TRBV25-1, the J gene TRBJ2-3; possible D gene TRBD1, 5 bases. The sequence derives from a human donor with Susac syndrome. The CDR3 sequence: CASSEDIGTQYF. In nucleotides, the CDR3 is TGTGCCAGCAGTGAGGACATCGGTACGCAGTATTTT.